This is a list of T cell receptor beta chains from one sample in a study of T cell clones after liver transplantation. Assay: immunoSEQ multiplex PCR; the TCRdb copy retains only in-frame clones and omits some. The table lists about 80,000 clones, about 84% of them singletons. The sample in question was CD4+ T cells from blood, obtained approximately 3.5 years after liver transplant. The source of these receptors is a human patient who received a liver transplant. Some T cells could come from the graft donor. CDR3s leave out the opening cysteine and the closing phenylalanine or tryptophan. Fields, in order: V gene, CDR3 protein.

>TRBV1
TSRLGLAFHEQF
>TRBV6-1
ASSVFRRGQGNQPQH
>TRBV4-2
ASSQVRHGDTQY
>TRBV29-1
SARDRASSGNTIY
>TRBV10-1
ASSESKRGPGYT
>TRBV10-2
ASRIRPETEAF
>TRBV2
ATWDGAYEQY
>TRBV5-4
ASSPGQNYGYT
>TRBV19
ASSINAGDRSHEQY
>TRBV6-5
ASSLGTGYQPQH
>TRBV5-1
ASSSGQGNEKLF
>TRBV28
ASTAPGQNTEAF
>TRBV5-1
ASSFGLAGESDTQY
>TRBV18
ASAALGGETQY
>TRBV27
ASSLSSGNEQY
>TRBV4-1
ASSFSGPSGSYTQY
>TRBV10-3
AIRTGPGSNQPQH
>TRBV2
ASARDSTDTQY
>TRBV2
ASMRDTNQPQH
>TRBV18
ASSPRTGASTGELF
>TRBV19
ASSPPDRAGGYT
>TRBV11-3
ASSYRFGTEAF
>TRBV5-5
ASSSVNVYNEQF
>TRBV28
ASTQFGTDTQY
>TRBV10-1
ASSQKTSGRRMGRGETQY
>TRBV7-2
ASRVQGYTEAF
>TRBV6-6
ASSYVGGMAGELF
>TRBV28
ASSWNPSSYNEQF
>TRBV30
AWSQSPQAGGF
>TRBV5-1
ASRGTGITGELF
>TRBV7-3
ASSTQEGLLQF
>TRBV20-1
SACANTEAF
>TRBV5-4
ASSTGTGDDTEAF
>TRBV11-2
ASSSLSGRGQYEQY
>TRBV5-1
ASSLGILNTEAF
>TRBV7-2
ASSLGETKPQH
>TRBV5-4
ASSLEQGVGNTIY
>TRBV4-2
ASSQALSGQETQY
>TRBV10-3
AISGLADTQY
>TRBV7-2
ASSLGLNTGELF
>TRBV6-1
ASNSGRGYEQY
>TRBV5-1
ASSLVTGHEQY
>TRBV7-2
ASSKTGYMNTEAF
>TRBV19
ASSRTGGWNEKLF
>TRBV7-2
ASSSPGLAGGGSGELF
>TRBV28
ASRGGGAAPREQY
>TRBV6-1
ASSEGLAGADTQY
>TRBV5-1
ASSLEETQY
>TRBV5-4
ASSSASSSRRNTGELF
>TRBV13
ASSYLGGQGWYEQY